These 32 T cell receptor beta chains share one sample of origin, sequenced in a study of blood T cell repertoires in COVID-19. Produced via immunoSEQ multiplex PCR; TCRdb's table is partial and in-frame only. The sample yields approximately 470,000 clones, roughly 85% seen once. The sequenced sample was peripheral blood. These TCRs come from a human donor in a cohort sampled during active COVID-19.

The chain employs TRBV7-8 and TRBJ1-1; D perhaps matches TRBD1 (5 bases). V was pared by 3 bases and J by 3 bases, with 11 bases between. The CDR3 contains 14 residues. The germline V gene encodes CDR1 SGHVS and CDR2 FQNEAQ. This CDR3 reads CASSFYGGDTEAFF. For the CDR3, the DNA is TGTGCCAGCAGCTTTTATGGAGGGGACACTGAAGCTTTCTTT.

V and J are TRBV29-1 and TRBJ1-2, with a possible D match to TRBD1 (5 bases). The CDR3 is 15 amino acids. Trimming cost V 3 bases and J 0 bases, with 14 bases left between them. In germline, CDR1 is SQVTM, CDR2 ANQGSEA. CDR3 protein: CSVDFQGRANYGYTF. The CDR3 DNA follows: TGCAGCGTTGATTTCCAGGGAAGAGCTAACTATGGCTACACCTTC.

CDR3 in amino acids: CASSVSGLDYEQYF. The CDR3, as DNA: TGTGCCAGCAGTGTGAGCGGACTCGACTACGAGCAGTACTTC. The chain is built from TRBV2 and TRBJ2-7, with D possibly being TRBD2 (5 bases). CDR1 is SNHLY and CDR2 is FYNNEI in the germline V gene. V was pared by 4 bases and J by 3 bases, with 13 bases between. The CDR3 is made up of 14 amino acids.

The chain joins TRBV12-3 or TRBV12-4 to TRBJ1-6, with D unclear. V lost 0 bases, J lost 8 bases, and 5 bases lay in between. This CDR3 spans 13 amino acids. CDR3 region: CASSLARDSPLHF. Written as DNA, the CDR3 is TGTGCCAGCAGTTTAGCCCGGGATTCACCCCTCCACTTT.

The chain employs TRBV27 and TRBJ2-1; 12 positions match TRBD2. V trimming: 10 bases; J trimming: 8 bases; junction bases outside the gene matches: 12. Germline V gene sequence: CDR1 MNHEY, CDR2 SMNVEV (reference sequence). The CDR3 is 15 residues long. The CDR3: CATHSLAGGPYEQFF. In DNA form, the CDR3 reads TGTGCCACCCACTCTCTAGCGGGAGGGCCGTATGAGCAGTTCTTC.

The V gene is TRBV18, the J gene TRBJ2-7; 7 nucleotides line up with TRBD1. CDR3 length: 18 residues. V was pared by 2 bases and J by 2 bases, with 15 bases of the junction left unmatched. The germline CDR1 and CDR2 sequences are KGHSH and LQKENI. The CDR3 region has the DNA TGTGCCAGCTCACCAGTCTCGGTCAGCGGACAGGCGACCTACGAGCAGTACTTC. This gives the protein CASSPVSVSGQATYEQYF.

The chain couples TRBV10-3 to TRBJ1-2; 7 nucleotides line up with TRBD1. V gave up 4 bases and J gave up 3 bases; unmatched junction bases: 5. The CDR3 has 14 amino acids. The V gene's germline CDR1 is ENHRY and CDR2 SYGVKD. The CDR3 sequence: CAISVDREDYGYTF. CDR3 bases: TGTGCCATCAGTGTCGACAGGGAGGACTATGGCTACACCTTC.

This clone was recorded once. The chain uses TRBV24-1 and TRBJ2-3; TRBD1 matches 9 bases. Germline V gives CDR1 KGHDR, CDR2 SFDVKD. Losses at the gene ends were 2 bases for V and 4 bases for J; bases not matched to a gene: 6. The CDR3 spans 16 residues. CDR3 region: CATSDSPGTGSDTQYF. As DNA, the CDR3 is TGTGCCACCAGTGATTCCCCCGGGACAGGGTCAGATACGCAGTATTTT.

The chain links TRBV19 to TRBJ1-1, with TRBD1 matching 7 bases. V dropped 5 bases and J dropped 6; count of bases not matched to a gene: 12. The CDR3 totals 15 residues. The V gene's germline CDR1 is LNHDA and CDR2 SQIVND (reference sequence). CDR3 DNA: TGTGCCAGTAGTGCCGGCGGACTCAGGGGGGCTGAAGCTTTCTTT. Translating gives CASSAGGLRGAEAFF.

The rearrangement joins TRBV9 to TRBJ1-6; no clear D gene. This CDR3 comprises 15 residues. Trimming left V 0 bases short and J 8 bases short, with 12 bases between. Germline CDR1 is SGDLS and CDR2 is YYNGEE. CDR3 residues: CASSVAEGVDSPLHF. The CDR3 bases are TGTGCCAGCAGCGTAGCGGAGGGAGTCGATTCACCCCTCCACTTT.

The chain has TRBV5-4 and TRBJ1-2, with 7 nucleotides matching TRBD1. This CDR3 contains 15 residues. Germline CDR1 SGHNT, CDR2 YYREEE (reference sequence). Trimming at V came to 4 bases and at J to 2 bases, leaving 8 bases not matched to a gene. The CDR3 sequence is CASSEDRATNYGYTF. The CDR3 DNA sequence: TGTGCCAGCAGCGAAGACAGGGCGACAAACTATGGCTACACCTTC.

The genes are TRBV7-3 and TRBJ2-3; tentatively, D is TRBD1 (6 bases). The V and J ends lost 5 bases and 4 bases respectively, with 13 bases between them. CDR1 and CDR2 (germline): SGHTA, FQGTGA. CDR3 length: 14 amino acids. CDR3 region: CASSLDRRSDTQYF. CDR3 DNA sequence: TGTGCCAGCAGCCTCGACAGGCGTTCAGATACGCAGTATTTT.

In nucleotides, the CDR3 is TGTGCCAGCAGCCAAGGTTGGGGGGACCCCCAGCATTTT. This sequence encodes CASSQGWGDPQHF. The gene calls are TRBV14 and TRBJ1-5; possible D gene TRBD1, 5 bases. Trimming took off 1 base at V and 10 bases at J, with 11 bases between the two ends. Germline assignment: CDR1 SGHDN and CDR2 FVKESK. The CDR3 is 13 residues long.

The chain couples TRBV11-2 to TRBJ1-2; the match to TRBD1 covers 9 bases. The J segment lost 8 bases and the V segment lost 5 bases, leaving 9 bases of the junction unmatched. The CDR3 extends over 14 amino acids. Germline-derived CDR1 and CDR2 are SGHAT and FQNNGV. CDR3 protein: CASSPGPDRGGYTF. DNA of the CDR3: TGTGCCAGCAGCCCCGGCCCGGACAGGGGAGGCTACACCTTC.

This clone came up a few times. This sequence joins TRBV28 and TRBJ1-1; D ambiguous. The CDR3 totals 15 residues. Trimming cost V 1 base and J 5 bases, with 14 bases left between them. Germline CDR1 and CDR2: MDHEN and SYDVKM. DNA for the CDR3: TGTGCCAGCAGTTTATCAGCCCCGGGAGGTACTGAAGCTTTCTTT. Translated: CASSLSAPGGTEAFF.

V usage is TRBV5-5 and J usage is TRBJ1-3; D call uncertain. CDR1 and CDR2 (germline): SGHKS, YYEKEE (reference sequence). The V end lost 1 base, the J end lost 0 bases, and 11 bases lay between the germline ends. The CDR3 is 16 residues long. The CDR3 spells CASSLLRLDSGNTIYF. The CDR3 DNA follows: TGTGCCAGCAGCTTGCTCCGACTGGACTCTGGAAACACCATATATTTT. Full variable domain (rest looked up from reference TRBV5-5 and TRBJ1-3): DAGVTQSPTHLIKTRGQQVTLRCSPISGHKSVSWYQQVLGQGPQFIFQYYEKEERGRGNFPDRFSARQFPNYSSELNVNALLLGDSALYLCASSLLRLDSGNTIYFGEGSWLTVV.

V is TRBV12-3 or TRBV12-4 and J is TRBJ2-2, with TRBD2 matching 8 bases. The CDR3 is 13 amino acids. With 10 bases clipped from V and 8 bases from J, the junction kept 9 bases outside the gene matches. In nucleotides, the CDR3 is TGTGCCACCACCTCGGGAGGGTATGGGGAGCTGTTTTTT. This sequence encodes CATTSGGYGELFF.

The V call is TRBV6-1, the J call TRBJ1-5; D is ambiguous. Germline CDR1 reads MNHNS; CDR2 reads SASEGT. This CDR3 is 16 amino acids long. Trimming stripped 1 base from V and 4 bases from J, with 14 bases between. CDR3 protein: CASSEGRVRGNQPQHF. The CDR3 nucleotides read TGTGCCAGCAGTGAAGGGAGGGTCAGAGGTAATCAGCCCCAGCATTTT.

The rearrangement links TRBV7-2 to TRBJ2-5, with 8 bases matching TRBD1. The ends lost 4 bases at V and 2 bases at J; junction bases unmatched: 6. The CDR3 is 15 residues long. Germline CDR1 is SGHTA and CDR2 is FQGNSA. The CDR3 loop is CASSSLGTGQETQYF. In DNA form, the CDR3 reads TGTGCCAGCAGCTCTCTAGGGACAGGACAAGAGACCCAGTACTTC.

The CDR3 sequence: CASSPQGAGAPHFF. The CDR3 DNA is TGTGCCAGCAGTCCCCAGGGAGCGGGAGCTCCCCACTTCTTC. The chain recombines TRBV27 with TRBJ2-1; 8 bases line up with TRBD2. Germline values: CDR1 MNHEY, CDR2 SMNVEV (reference sequence). J gave up 16 bases and V 5 bases, and 16 bases lay outside the gene matches. This CDR3 contains 14 residues.

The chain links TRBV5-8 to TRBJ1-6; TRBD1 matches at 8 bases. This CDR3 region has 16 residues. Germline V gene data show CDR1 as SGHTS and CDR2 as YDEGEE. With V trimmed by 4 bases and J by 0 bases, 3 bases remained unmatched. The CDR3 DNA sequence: TGTGCCAGCAGCCGCGACAGGGGCTCCTATAATTCACCCCTCCACTTT. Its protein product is CASSRDRGSYNSPLHF.

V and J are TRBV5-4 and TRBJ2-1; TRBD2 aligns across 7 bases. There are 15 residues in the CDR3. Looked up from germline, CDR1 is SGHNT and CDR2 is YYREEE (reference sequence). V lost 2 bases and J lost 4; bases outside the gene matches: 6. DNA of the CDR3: TGTGCCAGCAGCTTACCTAGCGGAGTTTACAATGAGCAGTTCTTC. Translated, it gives CASSLPSGVYNEQFF. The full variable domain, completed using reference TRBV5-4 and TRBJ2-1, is ETGVTQSPTHLIKTRGQQVTLRCSSQSGHNTVSWYQQALGQGPQFIFQYYREEENGRGNFPPRFSGLQFPNYSSELNVNALELDDSALYLCASSLPSGVYNEQFFGPGTRLTVL.

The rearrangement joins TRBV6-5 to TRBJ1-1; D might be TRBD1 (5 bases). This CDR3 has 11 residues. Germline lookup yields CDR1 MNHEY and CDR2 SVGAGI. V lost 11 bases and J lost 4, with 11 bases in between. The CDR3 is CAAETATEAFF. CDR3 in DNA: TGTGCCGCGGAGACAGCCACTGAAGCTTTCTTT.

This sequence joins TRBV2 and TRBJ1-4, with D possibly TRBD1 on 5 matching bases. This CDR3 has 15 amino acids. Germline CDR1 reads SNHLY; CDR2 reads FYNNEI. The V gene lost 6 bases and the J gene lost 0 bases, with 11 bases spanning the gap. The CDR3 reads CASSSRQTTNEKLFF. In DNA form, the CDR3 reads TGTGCCAGCAGCTCTAGACAGACAACTAATGAAAAACTGTTTTTT. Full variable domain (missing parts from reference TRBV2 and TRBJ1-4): EPEVTQTPSHQVTQMGQEVILRCVPISNHLYFYWYRQILGQKVEFLVSFYNNEISEKSEIFDDQFSVERPDGSNFTLKIRSTKLEDSAMYFCASSSRQTTNEKLFFGSGTQLSVL.

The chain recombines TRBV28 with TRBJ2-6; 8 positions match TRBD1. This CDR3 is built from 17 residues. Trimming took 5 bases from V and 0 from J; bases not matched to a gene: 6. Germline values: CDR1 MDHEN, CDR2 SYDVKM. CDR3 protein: CASSIAGGGSGANVLTF. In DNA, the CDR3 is TGTGCCAGCAGTATCGCAGGGGGCGGCTCTGGGGCCAACGTCCTGACTTTC. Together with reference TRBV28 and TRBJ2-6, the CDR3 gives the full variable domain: DVKVTQSSRYLVKRTGEKVFLECVQDMDHENMFWYRQDPGLGLRLIYFSYDVKMKEKGDIPEGYSVSREKKERFSLILESASTNQTSMYLCASSIAGGGSGANVLTFGAGSRLTVL.

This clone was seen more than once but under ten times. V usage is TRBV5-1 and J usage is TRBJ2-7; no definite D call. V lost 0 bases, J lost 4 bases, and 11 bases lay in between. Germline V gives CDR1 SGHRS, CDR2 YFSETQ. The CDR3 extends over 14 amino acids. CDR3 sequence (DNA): TGCGCCAGCAGCTTGGAGGCACAGCCATACGAGCAGTACTTC. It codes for CASSLEAQPYEQYF.

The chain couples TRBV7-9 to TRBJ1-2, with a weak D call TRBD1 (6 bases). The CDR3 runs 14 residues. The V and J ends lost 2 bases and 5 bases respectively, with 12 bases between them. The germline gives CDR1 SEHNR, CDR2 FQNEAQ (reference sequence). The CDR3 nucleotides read TGTGCCAGCAGCTTAATGGGGGCGAGGTATGGCTACACCTTC. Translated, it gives CASSLMGARYGYTF.

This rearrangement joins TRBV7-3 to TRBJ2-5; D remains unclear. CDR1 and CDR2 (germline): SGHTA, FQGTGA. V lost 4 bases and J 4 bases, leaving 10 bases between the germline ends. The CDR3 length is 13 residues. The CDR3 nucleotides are TGTGCCAGCAGCTCCACCCCGAGAGAGACCCAGTACTTC. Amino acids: CASSSTPRETQYF. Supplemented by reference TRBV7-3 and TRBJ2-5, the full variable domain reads GAGVSQTPSNKVTEKGKYVELRCDPISGHTALYWYRQSLGQGPEFLIYFQGTGAADDSGLPNDRFFAVRPEGSVSTLKIQRTERGDSAVYLCASSSTPRETQYFGPGTRLLVL.

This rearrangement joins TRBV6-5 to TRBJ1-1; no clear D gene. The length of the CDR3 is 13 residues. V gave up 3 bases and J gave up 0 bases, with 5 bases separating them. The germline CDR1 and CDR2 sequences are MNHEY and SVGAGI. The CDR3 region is CASSYVVNTEAFF. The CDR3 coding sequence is TGTGCCAGCAGTTATGTAGTGAACACTGAAGCTTTCTTT.

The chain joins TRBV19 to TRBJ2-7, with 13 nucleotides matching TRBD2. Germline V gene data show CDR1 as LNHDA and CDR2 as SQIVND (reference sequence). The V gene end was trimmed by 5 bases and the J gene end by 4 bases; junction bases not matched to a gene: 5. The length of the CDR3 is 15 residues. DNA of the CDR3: TGTGCCAGTAGTCTGGGGACTAGCGGGGCTTACGAGCAGTACTTC. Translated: CASSLGTSGAYEQYF.

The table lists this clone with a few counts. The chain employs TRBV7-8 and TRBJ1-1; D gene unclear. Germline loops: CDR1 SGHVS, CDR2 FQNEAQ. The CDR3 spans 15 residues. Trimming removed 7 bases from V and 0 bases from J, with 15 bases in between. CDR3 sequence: CASTPMLVLNTEAFF. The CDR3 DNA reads TGTGCCAGCACCCCTATGCTGGTCCTGAACACTGAAGCTTTCTTT.

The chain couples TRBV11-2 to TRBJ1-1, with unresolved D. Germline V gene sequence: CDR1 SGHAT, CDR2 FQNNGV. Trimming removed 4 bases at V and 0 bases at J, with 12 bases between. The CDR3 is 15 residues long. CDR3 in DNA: TGTGCCAGCAGCTACTCGGGAGTTTTGAACACTGAAGCTTTCTTT. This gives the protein CASSYSGVLNTEAFF.